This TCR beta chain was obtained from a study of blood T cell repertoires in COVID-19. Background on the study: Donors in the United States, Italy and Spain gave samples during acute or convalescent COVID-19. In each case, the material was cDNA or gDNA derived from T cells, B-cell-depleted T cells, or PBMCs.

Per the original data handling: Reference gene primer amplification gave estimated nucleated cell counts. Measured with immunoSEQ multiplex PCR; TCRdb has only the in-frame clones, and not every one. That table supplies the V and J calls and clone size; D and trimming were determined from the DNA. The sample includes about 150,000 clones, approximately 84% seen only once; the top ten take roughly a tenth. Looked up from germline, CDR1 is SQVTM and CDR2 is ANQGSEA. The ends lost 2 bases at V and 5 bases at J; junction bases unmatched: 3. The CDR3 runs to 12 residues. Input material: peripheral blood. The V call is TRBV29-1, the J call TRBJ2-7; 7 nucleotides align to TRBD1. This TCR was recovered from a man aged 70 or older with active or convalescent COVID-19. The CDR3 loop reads CSVEYRGNEQYF. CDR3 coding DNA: TGCAGCGTTGAATACAGGGGTAACGAGCAGTACTTC.